This T cell receptor (beta chain) was sequenced during a study of tumor and adjacent non-tumor tissue in lung cancer. Study details: Patients were aged roughly 31 to 76, 9 to 10 men and about 5 women, stage I to III. Study-wide results and caveats: Significantly higher TCR diversity was found in tumor than normal lung. Normal lung showed higher cumulative top 100 clone frequency than tumor.

A modified ARM-PCR protocol with three rounds of nested PCR amplified TCRbeta. From the multiplex PCR reads, TCRdb called clonotypes with MiXCR, one entry per CDR3 protein. The sample records more than 85,000 distinct CDR3 sequences, 60% to 80% being singletons. In its sample, this clonotype was seen once. Its antigen is undetermined. Possible read error: a much larger clone is one base away. RNA was extracted from bulk tissue without any cell sorting. The TCR comes from a woman in her sixties or seventies with non-small cell lung cancer. Sequencing was done on a sample of lung tumor tissue.

The CDR3 loop is CASSLGGTGGEDYGYTF. In DNA form, the CDR3 reads TGTGCCAGCAGCTTAGGGGGTACAGGGGGGGAGGACTATGGCTACACCTTC. The rearrangement uses TRBV7-9 and TRBJ1-2; 8 positions agree with TRBD1. Germline V CDR1 and CDR2: SEHNR, FQNEAQ (reference sequence). CDR3 length: 17 amino acids. Trimming at V came to 1 base and at J to 3 bases, leaving 10 bases not matched to a gene.